This is a list of T cell receptor beta chains from one sample in a study of blood T cell repertoires in COVID-19. Some clones are missing from TCRdb's copy, which holds only in-frame ones; the method was immunoSEQ multiplex PCR. Among a few hundred thousand clones, roughly 85% were seen once, and the ten largest hold roughly 6.7%. The sequenced material came from PBMCs or T cells enriched from blood (not recorded which). Receptors were obtained from a woman between 45 and 60 years old who had been exposed to COVID-19. Both conserved end residues are part of each CDR3. Fields, in order: CDR3 DNA, CDR3 protein, V gene, D gene, clone size, J gene. The D gene is left open where the match is weak. Not all rows give a size; the values are once, few, many and, for expanded clones, a class.

cdr3_nt: TGTGCCAGCAGCTTAGAAGGAGGGGCTCTCTACGAGCAGTACTTC
cdr3_aa: CASSLEGGALYEQYF
v_call: TRBV11-2
d_call: -
clone_size: -
j_call: TRBJ2-7

cdr3_nt: TGTGCCAGCAGCTTACAGACAGGGGACCATGAGCAGTTCTTC
cdr3_aa: CASSLQTGDHEQFF
v_call: TRBV11-2
d_call: TRBD1
clone_size: -
j_call: TRBJ2-1

cdr3_nt: TGTGCCAGCAGTTCGGCGGGTCCGTATAATTCACCCCTCCACTTT
cdr3_aa: CASSSAGPYNSPLHF
v_call: TRBV27
d_call: -
clone_size: few
j_call: TRBJ1-6

cdr3_nt: TGTGCCAGCTCACCGGTCCCACAGGGGGCAATTGCTTTCTTT
cdr3_aa: CASSPVPQGAIAFF
v_call: TRBV18
d_call: TRBD1
clone_size: -
j_call: TRBJ1-1

cdr3_nt: TGTGCCAGTAGTATAGACGGGGTAGGTGTGAACACTGAAGCTTTCTTT
cdr3_aa: CASSIDGVGVNTEAFF
v_call: TRBV19
d_call: -
clone_size: -
j_call: TRBJ1-1

cdr3_nt: TGTGCCAGCAGCTTATCCCGAGGCTCTGGGGCCAACGTCCTGACTTTC
cdr3_aa: CASSLSRGSGANVLTF
v_call: TRBV7-2
d_call: -
clone_size: -
j_call: TRBJ2-6

cdr3_nt: TGTGCCAGCAGCCCCTCGGGGGGGAAGGGTTCACCCCTCCACTTT
cdr3_aa: CASSPSGGKGSPLHF
v_call: TRBV9
d_call: -
clone_size: few
j_call: TRBJ1-6

cdr3_nt: TGTGCCAGCAGCCACACTACCGGGACAGGGGTGGCTTTCTTT
cdr3_aa: CASSHTTGTGVAFF
v_call: TRBV3-1/TRBV3-2
d_call: TRBD1
clone_size: once
j_call: TRBJ1-1

cdr3_nt: TGTGCCACCAGCGCCAGGGGGGACAGGGCTGGGGAGCAGTACTTC
cdr3_aa: CATSARGDRAGEQYF
v_call: TRBV15
d_call: TRBD1
clone_size: once
j_call: TRBJ2-7

cdr3_nt: TGTGCCAGCTCACCTGAAAGCCCCGACACCGGGGAGCTGTTTTTT
cdr3_aa: CASSPESPDTGELFF
v_call: TRBV18
d_call: -
clone_size: -
j_call: TRBJ2-2

cdr3_nt: TGTGCCAGCTCACCACCCGCCGGGAACACTGAAGCTTTCTTT
cdr3_aa: CASSPPAGNTEAFF
v_call: TRBV18
d_call: -
clone_size: -
j_call: TRBJ1-1

cdr3_nt: TGTGCCAGCTCACCGAGGGGGATGAGCGAGCAGTACTTC
cdr3_aa: CASSPRGMSEQYF
v_call: TRBV18
d_call: -
clone_size: -
j_call: TRBJ2-7

cdr3_nt: TGTGCCAGCACACCGGGACAGGGCCAAGAAAAACTGTTTTTT
cdr3_aa: CASTPGQGQEKLFF
v_call: TRBV7-9
d_call: TRBD1
clone_size: -
j_call: TRBJ1-4

cdr3_nt: TGTGCCAGCAGGGAGGGAGGGAATGAGCAGTTCTTC
cdr3_aa: CASREGGNEQFF
v_call: TRBV6-6
d_call: TRBD2
clone_size: -
j_call: TRBJ2-1

cdr3_nt: TGCGCCAGCAGCCGCCTAATAGACAGGGGGCGCGTCAATGAGCAGTTCTTC
cdr3_aa: CASSRLIDRGRVNEQFF
v_call: TRBV5-1
d_call: TRBD1
clone_size: -
j_call: TRBJ2-1

cdr3_nt: TGTGCCAGCAGCCCGGAGGTGACTAGCGGATCTAGCACAGATACGCAGTATTTT
cdr3_aa: CASSPEVTSGSSTDTQYF
v_call: TRBV5-4
d_call: TRBD2
clone_size: -
j_call: TRBJ2-3

cdr3_nt: TGCAGCGCCTCCGGGACAGGGAACGAAAAACTGTTTTTT
cdr3_aa: CSASGTGNEKLFF
v_call: TRBV29-1
d_call: TRBD1
clone_size: -
j_call: TRBJ1-4

cdr3_nt: TGTGCCAGTAGTGCCCGGGGTCCTGGAAACACCATATATTTT
cdr3_aa: CASSARGPGNTIYF
v_call: TRBV19
d_call: -
clone_size: -
j_call: TRBJ1-3

cdr3_nt: TGCGCCAGCAGCCCCTGGACAGGGAACTACAATGAGCAGTTCTTC
cdr3_aa: CASSPWTGNYNEQFF
v_call: TRBV4-1
d_call: TRBD1
clone_size: -
j_call: TRBJ2-1

cdr3_nt: TGCAGCGGCCTCCTGCGGGGGGTACAAGAGACCCAGTACTTC
cdr3_aa: CSGLLRGVQETQYF
v_call: TRBV29-1
d_call: TRBD2
clone_size: -
j_call: TRBJ2-5

cdr3_nt: TGTGCCAGCAGCCCCAAAGGCCGGACAGGGGGGAACACTGAAGCTTTCTTT
cdr3_aa: CASSPKGRTGGNTEAFF
v_call: TRBV7-9
d_call: TRBD1
clone_size: -
j_call: TRBJ1-1

cdr3_nt: TGTGCCAGCAGACAGGGACAGGGAGGAACCGGGGAGCTGTTTTTT
cdr3_aa: CASRQGQGGTGELFF
v_call: TRBV2
d_call: TRBD1
clone_size: -
j_call: TRBJ2-2

cdr3_nt: TGCAGTGCCGTGGGGCATGAGCAGTTCTTC
cdr3_aa: CSAVGHEQFF
v_call: TRBV20-1
d_call: -
clone_size: -
j_call: TRBJ2-1

cdr3_nt: TGTGCCAGCAGCTTCGGACGGACAGGGAAAAGGCTTGAAGCTTTCTTT
cdr3_aa: CASSFGRTGKRLEAFF
v_call: TRBV7-2
d_call: TRBD1
clone_size: -
j_call: TRBJ1-1

cdr3_nt: TGTGCCAGCAGCCAAGTGAGGAGCGACACTGAAGCTTTCTTT
cdr3_aa: CASSQVRSDTEAFF
v_call: TRBV14
d_call: -
clone_size: -
j_call: TRBJ1-1

cdr3_nt: TGTGCCAGCAGTGGGGCGGACAGGAGTTCTAACTATGGCTACACCTTC
cdr3_aa: CASSGADRSSNYGYTF
v_call: TRBV2
d_call: TRBD1
clone_size: -
j_call: TRBJ1-2

cdr3_nt: TGCGCCAGCAGCGGAGGTGTTGAAGCTTTCTTT
cdr3_aa: CASSGGVEAFF
v_call: TRBV5-1
d_call: -
clone_size: -
j_call: TRBJ1-1

cdr3_nt: TGTGCCAGCTCACGATCCCGGGAGACCCAGTACTTC
cdr3_aa: CASSRSRETQYF
v_call: TRBV18
d_call: -
clone_size: -
j_call: TRBJ2-5

cdr3_nt: TGTGCCAGCACCTTAGGCGGTCCGAACACTGAAGCTTTCTTT
cdr3_aa: CASTLGGPNTEAFF
v_call: TRBV28
d_call: -
clone_size: -
j_call: TRBJ1-1

cdr3_nt: TGCAGCGTTGAACCGGGACACCTCACAGATACGCAGTATTTT
cdr3_aa: CSVEPGHLTDTQYF
v_call: TRBV29-1
d_call: -
clone_size: -
j_call: TRBJ2-3

cdr3_nt: TGTGCCACCAGCAGAGATTTAGGGACATCCTATGGCTACACCTTC
cdr3_aa: CATSRDLGTSYGYTF
v_call: TRBV15
d_call: -
clone_size: -
j_call: TRBJ1-2

cdr3_nt: TGTGCCATCAGTGAGCCGGGGATCACCGGGGAGCTGTTTTTT
cdr3_aa: CAISEPGITGELFF
v_call: TRBV10-3
d_call: -
clone_size: -
j_call: TRBJ2-2

cdr3_nt: TGTGCCAGCAGCTATAACTTCAACAGTTTGAACACTGAAGCTTTCTTT
cdr3_aa: CASSYNFNSLNTEAFF
v_call: TRBV5-6
d_call: -
clone_size: -
j_call: TRBJ1-1

cdr3_nt: TGTGCCAGTAGCACAGGGGCAAGGTTCCAAGAGACCCAGTACTTC
cdr3_aa: CASSTGARFQETQYF
v_call: TRBV19
d_call: TRBD1
clone_size: -
j_call: TRBJ2-5

cdr3_nt: TGTGCCAGCAGTCGGCAGGGCGTCTATGGCTACACCTTC
cdr3_aa: CASSRQGVYGYTF
v_call: TRBV27
d_call: -
clone_size: -
j_call: TRBJ1-2

cdr3_nt: TGCGCCAGCAGTGGGGTTGCGGGGGGAGATACGCAGTATTTT
cdr3_aa: CASSGVAGGDTQYF
v_call: TRBV10-2
d_call: TRBD2
clone_size: once
j_call: TRBJ2-3

cdr3_nt: TGTGCCAGCAGTGCGAGTCAGGGGGCCGGGGAGCTGTTTTTT
cdr3_aa: CASSASQGAGELFF
v_call: TRBV27
d_call: TRBD1
clone_size: -
j_call: TRBJ2-2

cdr3_nt: TGTGCCAGCAGCCCGGACAGCTACAATCAGCCCCAGCATTTT
cdr3_aa: CASSPDSYNQPQHF
v_call: TRBV7-7
d_call: -
clone_size: -
j_call: TRBJ1-5

cdr3_nt: TGTGCCAGCAGTTGGGGGGGAGGGACCGAGCAGTACTTC
cdr3_aa: CASSWGGGTEQYF
v_call: TRBV27
d_call: TRBD2
clone_size: -
j_call: TRBJ2-7

cdr3_nt: TGTGCCAGTTCACGGGTTCAAGAGACCCAGTACTTC
cdr3_aa: CASSRVQETQYF
v_call: TRBV12-3/TRBV12-4
d_call: -
clone_size: -
j_call: TRBJ2-5